The clone carrying this TCR beta chain appeared a few times. The data stem from a study of T-cell reconstitution after alpha-beta-depleted transplantation in children. TCRbeta library preparation incorporated unique molecular identifiers. Using its own MiXCR run on the PCR reads, TCRdb lists one record per CDR3 protein. The sample contains around 400,000 distinct CDR3 sequences, approximately 11% of which appear only once. CDR1 MGHDK and CDR2 SYGVNS come from the germline V gene. This CDR3 has 14 amino acids. J was trimmed by 3 bases and V by 7 bases; bases with no gene match: 6. The source material was PBMCs from the stem cell graft donor, sampled from the stem cell graft. The chain has TRBV25-1 and TRBJ2-1; 7 bases align to TRBD1. The sequence came from a human donor who donated a stem cell graft to a child with acute myeloid leukemia. Here the CDR3 reads CASTYRDSYNEQFF. The DNA for the CDR3 is TGTGCCAGCACCTACCGGGACAGCTACAATGAGCAGTTCTTC.